The clone carrying this TCR beta chain appeared many times. The antigen remains undetermined. This entry belongs to a study of CD8+CD57+ T cells in acquired aplastic anemia. Study-level information: Each DNA sample taken from sorted CD4+ and CD8+ cells came to around 2.9 ug on average. Approximately 11 million reads were obtained on average for healthy donor CD4+ cells. General study results and limits: It was found that twenty-nine CD8+ CDR3 sequences were shared between patients and controls. No significant difference in CD8+ Simpson's diversity was found between patients and controls.

V was shortened by 1 base and J by 7 bases, with 13 bases between the two germline ends. Germline V gene sequence: CDR1 SGHVS, CDR2 FQNEAQ. The CDR3 consists of 14 residues. Genomic DNA, the template, was used for profiling of the TCR beta VDJ and CDR3. TCRdb analysed the reads with MiXCR anew, one entry per CDR3 protein. The sample carries about 210,000 distinct CDR3 sequences, 30% to 40% recorded once. This sequence originates from a human donor in good health, serving as a control. Specimen: sorted CD4+, CD8+, or CD8+CD57+ T cells (not recorded which) from PBMCs. The chain carries TRBV7-8 and TRBJ2-5; D is undetermined. The CDR3 sequence: CASSLGLALGTQYF. The CDR3 DNA reads TGTGCCAGCAGCTTAGGGTTGGCACTTGGGACCCAGTACTTC.